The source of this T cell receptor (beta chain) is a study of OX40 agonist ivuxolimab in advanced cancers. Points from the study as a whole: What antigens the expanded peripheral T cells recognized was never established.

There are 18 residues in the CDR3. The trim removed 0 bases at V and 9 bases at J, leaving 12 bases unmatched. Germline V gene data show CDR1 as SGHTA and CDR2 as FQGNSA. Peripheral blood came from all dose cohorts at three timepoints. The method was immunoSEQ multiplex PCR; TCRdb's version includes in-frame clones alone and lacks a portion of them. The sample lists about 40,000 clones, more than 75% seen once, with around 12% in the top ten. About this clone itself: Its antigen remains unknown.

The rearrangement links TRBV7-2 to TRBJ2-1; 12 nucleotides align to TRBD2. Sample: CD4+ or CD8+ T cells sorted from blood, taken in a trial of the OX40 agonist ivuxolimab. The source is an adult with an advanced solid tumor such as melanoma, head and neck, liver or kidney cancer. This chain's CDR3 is CASSLAPWLAGGPGEQFF. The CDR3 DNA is TGTGCCAGCAGCTTAGCCCCGTGGCTAGCGGGGGGGCCTGGTGAGCAGTTCTTC.